Presented here are 3 T cell receptor beta chains from one specimen sequenced in a study of T cells in Graves' hyperthyroidism and ophthalmopathy. What was amplified from RNA transcripts were TCR beta CDR3 regions. Researchers ran a first-round RT-PCR on the TCR CDR3 using the HTBI primer set. TCRdb itself ran the multiplex PCR reads through MiXCR, one entry per CDR3 protein. Of more than 75,000 distinct CDR3 sequences in the sample, approximately 56% were seen once. Sequenced: blood. These receptors originate from a woman between 40 and 50 years old with Graves' hyperthyroidism.

This clonotype came up many times. The V call is TRBV16, the J call TRBJ2-5; 7 bases match TRBD2. The CDR3 loop spans 16 amino acids. Germline V CDR1 and CDR2: KGHSY, FQNENV. V trimming: 1 base; J trimming: 7 bases; junction bases outside the gene matches: 12. The chain's CDR3 is CASSQFGLVGEGTQYF. In DNA, the CDR3 is TGTGCCAGCAGCCAATTTGGACTAGTGGGCGAGGGGACCCAGTACTTC.

The chain is built from TRBV29-1 and TRBJ2-7, with a possible D match to TRBD2 (6 bases). The CDR3 is 13 residues long. CDR1 SQVTM and CDR2 ANQGSEA come from the germline V gene. V lost 6 bases to trimming and J lost 5 bases, with 17 bases between them. The CDR3 reads CSVTGVGRDEQYF. In DNA form, the CDR3 reads TGCAGCGTCACGGGAGTGGGCCGGGACGAGCAGTACTTC.

This clonotype was observed a handful of times. The chain has TRBV7-3 and TRBJ1-1; TRBD1 agrees at 9 bases. Trimming cost V 2 bases and J 5 bases; bases outside gene matches: 0. Germline CDR1 is SGHTA and CDR2 is FQGTGA. CDR3 length: 13 residues. CDR3 nucleotides: TGTGCCAGCAGCTTAGACAGGGGGACTGAAGCTTTCTTT. It specifies CASSLDRGTEAFF.